A single sample is the source of the 29 T cell receptor beta chains below, sequenced in a study of memory CD4+ T cells and cytomegalovirus serostatus. Repertoires were generated with immunoSEQ multiplex PCR, while TCRdb's copy carries only in-frame clones and drops some. The sample lists roughly 28,000 clones, about three quarters seen once, with 1.1% in the top ten. Single viable CD3+CD4+CD8-CD45RO+ cells were sorted as the memory CD4+ T cells. The sample was memory CD4+ T cells from blood. These receptors were collected from an adult in good health and CMV-seronegative.

The chain uses TRBV28 and TRBJ2-3, with D possibly matching TRBD2 (5 bases). CDR3 size: 13 residues. The germline V gene encodes CDR1 MDHEN and CDR2 SYDVKM. V lost 6 bases, J lost 0 bases, and 7 bases lay in between. The chain's CDR3 is CASRRVSTDTQYF. The CDR3 region has the DNA TGTGCCAGCAGGAGGGTTAGCACAGATACGCAGTATTTT.

This clone has just a few counts. This chain connects TRBV29-1 to TRBJ2-1, with D possibly being TRBD2 (6 bases). Between the trimmed V and J ends, which lost 4 bases and 8 bases, there was a span of 12 bases. The CDR3 loop spans 12 amino acids. Germline V gene sequence: CDR1 SQVTM, CDR2 ANQGSEA. CDR3: CSVGSGRDEQFF. The CDR3 coding sequence is TGCAGCGTTGGTAGCGGAAGGGATGAGCAGTTCTTC.

This clone appeared a few times. The junction departs from the called germline gene at one end, perhaps through a read error. This chain connects TRBV6-1 to TRBJ2-7, with D possibly TRBD1 on 6 matching bases. The CDR3 loop spans 14 amino acids. The germline gives CDR1 MNHNS, CDR2 SASEGT. The CDR3 DNA sequence: TGTGCCAGCAGTAAAGCCTTACAGGGTCACGAGCAGTACTTC. It codes for CASSKALQGHEQYF.

This chain uses TRBV9 with TRBJ1-2, with 7 bases fitting TRBD1. The junction had 14 bases not matched to a gene; V was cut back by 3 bases and J by 0 bases. CDR1 is SGDLS, CDR2 YYNGEE, per germline. The CDR3 length is 18 residues. Written as DNA, the CDR3 is TGTGCCAGCAGCGACCGGGACAGCCTTTACTCAGCTAACTATGGCTACACCTTC. Translation gives CASSDRDSLYSANYGYTF.

This chain connects TRBV19 to TRBJ1-4; D may be TRBD1 (5 bases). Germline CDR1 and CDR2: LNHDA and SQIVND (reference sequence). The CDR3 sequence is 14 residues long. Trimming removed 8 bases at V and 3 bases at J, with 13 bases between. The CDR3 DNA sequence: TGTGCCAGTGGCGGGGCAGATGCTAATGAAAAACTGTTTTTT. Residues: CASGGADANEKLFF.

The chain has TRBV7-2 and TRBJ2-7; 8 bases agree with TRBD2. The trim removed 2 bases at V and 2 bases at J, leaving 5 bases unmatched. Per germline, CDR1 SGHTA and CDR2 FQGNSA. The CDR3 is 15 amino acids. CDR3 sequence reads: CASSLPGLDPYEQYF. The DNA of the CDR3 is TGTGCCAGCAGCTTACCGGGACTAGACCCCTACGAGCAGTACTTC.

The chain employs TRBV19 and TRBJ2-5; the match to TRBD1 covers 8 bases. Germline trimming cut 5 bases from V and 7 bases from J; bases unmatched to any gene: 6. The CDR3 runs to 13 residues. The germline CDR1 and CDR2 sequences are LNHDA and SQIVND (reference sequence). The CDR3 coding sequence is TGTGCCAGTAGTCCCTCAGGGGGCTTGACCCAGTACTTC. It specifies CASSPSGGLTQYF.

The genes are TRBV6-5 and TRBJ1-2; D not certain. This CDR3 comprises 12 residues. The V and J ends lost 4 bases and 2 bases respectively, with 5 bases between them. Germline CDR1 and CDR2: MNHEY and SVGAGI. In DNA, the CDR3 is TGTGCCAGCAGTTCCAGCAACTATGGCTACACCTTC. It is translated as CASSSSNYGYTF.

The gene calls are TRBV5-1 and TRBJ2-5; TRBD2 might be the D (7 bases). Germline CDR1 reads SGHRS; CDR2 reads YFSETQ. This CDR3 has 14 residues. The V and J ends lost 6 bases and 2 bases respectively, with 14 bases between them. The DNA of the CDR3 is TGCGCCAGCAAGGGGGGGACGCTTCAAGAGACCCAGTACTTC. This encodes CASKGGTLQETQYF.

The sample holds a few counts of this clone. This chain links TRBV5-5 with TRBJ1-1; D possibly corresponds to TRBD1 (5 bases). V lost 4 bases and J 4 bases, leaving 14 bases between the germline ends. CDR3 size: 14 residues. The germline V gene has CDR1 SGHKS and CDR2 YYEKEE (reference sequence). This CDR3 reads CASSLDSIGTEAFF. The CDR3 DNA is TGTGCCAGCAGCCTCGACAGTATTGGCACTGAAGCTTTCTTT.

For the CDR3, the DNA is TGCGCCAGCAGCTTGGGGCACACCCAAGAGACCCAGTACTTC. It yields the protein CASSLGHTQETQYF. The rearrangement links TRBV5-1 to TRBJ2-5; D gene ambiguous. Germline assignment: CDR1 SGHRS and CDR2 YFSETQ. The CDR3 consists of 14 residues. The ends were cut back, 0 bases at V and 1 base at J, with 7 bases in the middle.

This clone was detected a few times. V usage is TRBV14 and J usage is TRBJ1-4; 12 bases align to TRBD1. The CDR3 is made up of 13 amino acids. Germline V CDR1 and CDR2: SGHDN, FVKESK. The J segment lost 12 bases and the V segment lost 4 bases, leaving 3 bases of the junction unmatched. The CDR3: CASSRDRGQELFF. Written as DNA, the CDR3 is TGTGCCAGCAGCCGGGACAGGGGGCAGGAACTGTTTTTT.

This clone was observed a handful of times. The chain couples TRBV2 to TRBJ1-2; TRBD1 matches 7 bases. Germline lookup yields CDR1 SNHLY and CDR2 FYNNEI. The CDR3 sequence is 14 residues long. Trimming at V came to 6 bases and at J to 0 bases, leaving 4 bases not matched to a gene. DNA of the CDR3: TGTGCCAGCAGGGGGGGACAGACTAACTATGGCTACACCTTC. This encodes CASRGGQTNYGYTF.

This rearrangement joins TRBV10-2 to TRBJ1-1; 9 nucleotides agree with TRBD1. Germline CDR1 is WSHSY and CDR2 is SAAADI. V gave up 6 bases and J gave up 5 bases; unmatched junction bases: 7. This CDR3 has 14 residues. The CDR3 DNA sequence: TGCGCCAGCAGCGAGGGACAGGGAGGTACTGAAGCTTTCTTT. Its translation is CASSEGQGGTEAFF.

This clone was observed a few times. The CDR3 DNA reads as TGCGCCAGCAGCCAGGGAGAACTCACAGATACGCAGTATTTT. Its protein product is CASSQGELTDTQYF. This sequence joins TRBV4-3 and TRBJ2-3; maybe TRBD2 (5 bases). The V gene lost 3 bases and the J gene lost 2 bases, with 9 bases spanning the gap. Germline lookup yields CDR1 LGHNA and CDR2 YSLEER. The CDR3 extends over 14 amino acids.

The chain couples TRBV12-5 to TRBJ2-3; 11 bases match TRBD2. Germline lookup yields CDR1 LGHNT and CDR2 FRNRAP. V shed 7 bases and J 3 bases; nucleotides not matched to a gene: 15. The CDR3 totals 18 residues. In DNA, the CDR3 is TGTGCTAGTGCCGACTTAAGGGCTAGCGGGGGGCTAACAGATACGCAGTATTTT. Amino acid sequence: CASADLRASGGLTDTQYF. Supplemented by reference TRBV12-5 and TRBJ2-3, the full variable domain reads DARVTQTPRHKVTEMGQEVTMRCQPILGHNTVFWYRQTMMQGLELLAYFRNRAPLDDSGMPKDRFSAEMPDATLATLKIQPSEPRDSAVYFCASADLRASGGLTDTQYFGPGTRLTVL.

V and J are TRBV28 and TRBJ1-2; D is uncertain. CDR1 and CDR2 from the germline V gene are MDHEN and SYDVKM. This CDR3 has 13 amino acids. V was cut by 10 bases and J by 6 bases, with 18 bases left in between. CDR3 nucleotide sequence: TGTGCCACTTCACATCGCTTCTGGGATGGCTACACCTTC. This codes for CATSHRFWDGYTF.

The chain couples TRBV28 to TRBJ1-2; D not certain. This CDR3 has 12 residues. The germline V and J ends were trimmed by 6 bases and 5 bases, with 10 bases remaining between them. CDR1 is MDHEN and CDR2 is SYDVKM in the germline V gene. This chain's CDR3 is CASSLMNYGYTF. The CDR3 nucleotides are TGTGCCAGCAGCCTCATGAATTATGGCTACACCTTC.

The CDR3 protein is CASSEPQLRDTQYF. The CDR3 DNA reads as TGTGCCAGCAGTGAGCCTCAACTGAGGGATACGCAGTATTTT. The rearrangement uses TRBV25-1 and TRBJ2-3; D is unclear. Looked up from germline, CDR1 is MGHDK and CDR2 is SYGVNS. This CDR3 region has 14 residues. The V end was cut by 3 bases, the J end by 6 bases, with 13 bases between. The entire variable domain, with the rest obtained from reference TRBV25-1 and TRBJ2-3, is as follows: EADIYQTPRYLVIGTGKKITLECSQTMGHDKMYWYQQDPGMELHLIHYSYGVNSTEKGDLSSESTVSRIRTEHFPLTLESARPSHTSQYLCASSEPQLRDTQYFGPGTRLTVL.

V is TRBV7-9 and J is TRBJ2-1; D may correspond to TRBD1 or TRBD2 (5 bases each). V gave up 5 bases and J gave up 6 bases, with 14 bases separating them. CDR3 length: 14 amino acids. From germline, CDR1 is SEHNR and CDR2 FQNEAQ (reference sequence). The CDR3 loop reads CASSPRGLSNEQFF. The CDR3 DNA reads as TGTGCCAGCAGCCCCCGGGGCCTGAGCAATGAGCAGTTCTTC. Using reference TRBV7-9 and TRBJ2-1 for the parts outside the CDR3, the full variable domain is DTGVSQNPRHKITKRGQNVTFRCDPISEHNRLYWYRQTLGQGPEFLTYFQNEAQLEKSRLLSDRFSAERPKGSFSTLEIQRTEQGDSAMYLCASSPRGLSNEQFFGPGTRLTVL.

This rearrangement joins TRBV5-5 to TRBJ2-5; D is uncertain. The CDR3 runs 14 residues. The V end lost 0 bases, the J end lost 5 bases, and 11 bases lay between the germline ends. The germline CDR1 and CDR2 sequences are SGHKS and YYEKEE (reference sequence). The CDR3: CASSLEGSRETQYF. The CDR3 DNA reads as TGTGCCAGCAGCTTGGAAGGGTCTCGGGAGACCCAGTACTTC. The full variable domain, its missing parts supplied by reference TRBV5-5 and TRBJ2-5, is DAGVTQSPTHLIKTRGQQVTLRCSPISGHKSVSWYQQVLGQGPQFIFQYYEKEERGRGNFPDRFSARQFPNYSSELNVNALLLGDSALYLCASSLEGSRETQYFGPGTRLLVL.

CDR3 DNA sequence: TGTGCCAGCAGTTACTCTAGCGCCAGCTCCTACGAGCAGTACTTC. Its protein product is CASSYSSASSYEQYF. The chain has TRBV6-5 and TRBJ2-7; perhaps TRBD2 as D (5 bases). Germline CDR1 reads MNHEY; CDR2 reads SVGAGI. The V gene lost 0 bases and the J gene lost 0 bases, with 9 bases spanning the gap. CDR3 size: 15 residues.

The count of this clone is one. The chain links TRBV28 to TRBJ2-6; D remains unclear. Trimming stripped 6 bases from V and 2 bases from J, with 38 bases between. Germline-derived CDR1 and CDR2 are MDHEN and SYDVKM. The CDR3 runs 24 residues. Written as DNA, the CDR3 is TGTGCCAGCAGCCCATTTCGGCCCGAGAACCTTGGAGTCGTATCGGTTCCTGGGGCCAACGTCCTGACTTTC. Encoded protein: CASSPFRPENLGVVSVPGANVLTF.

The chain couples TRBV6-6 to TRBJ1-4, with D possibly TRBD1 on 5 matching bases. Germline CDR1 MNHNY, CDR2 SVGAGI (reference sequence). Deletions cut 6 bases from V and 6 bases from J, with 14 bases between. The CDR3 is 14 amino acids. The CDR3 here is CASSGGVFYEKLFF. The CDR3 bases are TGTGCCAGCAGCGGGGGGGTATTCTATGAAAAACTGTTTTTT.

The chain carries TRBV9 and TRBJ2-5, with 8 bases that match TRBD1. J gave up 5 bases and V 3 bases, and 6 bases lay outside the gene matches. Germline V gene sequence: CDR1 SGDLS, CDR2 YYNGEE. The CDR3 extends over 14 amino acids. The CDR3 sequence: CASSAGQGWETQYF. CDR3 in DNA: TGTGCCAGCAGCGCCGGACAGGGCTGGGAGACCCAGTACTTC. Full variable domain (missing parts from reference TRBV9 and TRBJ2-5): DSGVTQTPKHLITATGQRVTLRCSPRSGDLSVYWYQQSLDQGLQFLIQYYNGEERAKGNILERFSAQQFPDLHSELNLSSLELGDSALYFCASSAGQGWETQYFGPGTRLLVL.

The genes are TRBV4-2 and TRBJ1-1, with 11 bases identical to TRBD1. V gave up 1 base and J gave up 0 bases; unmatched junction bases: 10. Germline CDR1 reads LGHNA; CDR2 reads YNFKEQ. This CDR3 spans 19 amino acids. The CDR3 DNA follows: TGTGCCAGCAGCCAAGCTTCCGGGACAGGGGGGAAGATGAACACTGAAGCTTTCTTT. This translates into CASSQASGTGGKMNTEAFF.

The gene calls are TRBV27 and TRBJ2-1, with D hard to call. V gave up 3 bases and J gave up 7 bases, with 13 bases separating them. The germline V gene has CDR1 MNHEY and CDR2 SMNVEV (reference sequence). CDR3 length equals 14 residues. CDR3 nucleotide sequence: TGTGCCAGCAGTTTCTGGACCGAGCTGAATGAGCAGTTCTTC. Amino acids: CASSFWTELNEQFF.

This rearrangement joins TRBV10-3 to TRBJ1-5, with D possibly matching TRBD1 (5 bases). The CDR3 is 17 residues long. V was trimmed by 8 bases and J by 0 bases, leaving 20 bases between them. Germline V gives CDR1 ENHRY, CDR2 SYGVKD. CDR3 sequence (DNA): TGTGCCATCGGGCAGGGCCTCGACCATTATAGCAATCAGCCCCAGCATTTT. Translating it yields CAIGQGLDHYSNQPQHF.

This chain joins TRBV19 and TRBJ1-2; D gene uncertain. The CDR3 loop spans 16 amino acids. Germline values: CDR1 LNHDA, CDR2 SQIVND (reference sequence). Trimming stripped 4 bases from V and 6 bases from J, with 21 bases between. The CDR3 protein is CASSRNLQLPEDGYTF. The CDR3 DNA sequence: TGTGCCAGTAGTAGAAACCTACAATTACCGGAGGATGGCTACACCTTC.